The 31 T cell receptor beta chains listed next were all sequenced from one sample in a study of blood T cell repertoires in COVID-19. Produced via immunoSEQ multiplex PCR; TCRdb's table is partial and in-frame only. The data contain tens of thousands of clones, over 75% of them singletons. Sequenced: peripheral blood. The source of these receptors is a human donor in a cohort sampled during active COVID-19.

The chain couples TRBV6-5 to TRBJ2-5, with D unclear. Trimming pared 8 bases from V and 4 bases from J, leaving 11 bases between. Germline CDR1 MNHEY, CDR2 SVGAGI. This CDR3 comprises 12 residues. In DNA form, the CDR3 reads TGTGCCAGCCATTCTCGGAGAGAGACCCAGTACTTC. It translates to CASHSRRETQYF.

This clone was recorded a few times. CDR3 protein: CASSQDWTSSYEQYF. The CDR3, as DNA: TGTGCCAGCAGCCAAGATTGGACTAGCTCCTACGAGCAGTACTTC. The rearrangement joins TRBV4-2 to TRBJ2-7, with TRBD2 matching 7 bases. The germline gives CDR1 LGHNA, CDR2 YNFKEQ. V lost 0 bases to trimming and J lost 0 bases; unmatched junction nucleotides: 2. This CDR3 contains 15 residues.

The chain joins TRBV25-1 to TRBJ2-3; TRBD2 matches at 10 bases. Germline V gene sequence: CDR1 MGHDK, CDR2 SYGVNS. The CDR3 covers 16 residues. Trimming cost V 3 bases and J 3 bases; bases outside gene matches: 6. The CDR3 spells CASSEASGGQTDTQYF. CDR3 coding DNA: TGTGCCAGCAGTGAGGCTAGCGGGGGACAAACAGATACGCAGTATTTT.

For the CDR3, the DNA is TGCGCCAGCAGCTTGAGGGTCGGGAGGGCGGACATTCAGTACTTC. Its translation: CASSLRVGRADIQYF. V usage is TRBV5-1 and J usage is TRBJ2-4; 8 bases are shared with TRBD2. The V gene end was trimmed by 1 base and the J gene end by 8 bases; junction bases not matched to a gene: 8. Germline V gene data show CDR1 as SGHRS and CDR2 as YFSETQ. The CDR3 is 15 residues long.

The V call is TRBV29-1, the J call TRBJ2-7; TRBD2 matches 8 bases. J was trimmed by 6 bases and V by 5 bases; bases with no gene match: 9. This CDR3 spans 13 amino acids. Per germline, CDR1 SQVTM and CDR2 ANQGSEA. CDR3 sequence (DNA): TGCAGCGTTCGGGGAGCGGGAGAACGCGAGCAGTACTTC. Amino acid sequence: CSVRGAGEREQYF.

This chain connects TRBV7-8 to TRBJ2-3, with D possibly TRBD2 on 6 matching bases. CDR3 length: 17 amino acids. V lost 3 bases to trimming and J lost 0 bases, with 16 bases between them. Germline V gene lookup returns CDR1 SGHVS and CDR2 FQNEAQ. CDR3: CASSFGQAGLSTDTQYF. The CDR3 region has the DNA TGTGCCAGCAGCTTTGGCCAGGCGGGGCTCAGCACAGATACGCAGTATTTT.

The chain employs TRBV10-2 and TRBJ1-5, with TRBD1 matching 11 bases. With 4 bases clipped from V and 5 bases from J, the junction kept 4 bases outside the gene matches. Germline CDR1 WSHSY, CDR2 SAAADI. The CDR3 consists of 15 residues. The CDR3 sequence: CASSGGQGGYQPQHF. DNA of the CDR3: TGCGCCAGCAGTGGGGGACAGGGGGGATATCAGCCCCAGCATTTT.

The chain joins TRBV18 to TRBJ1-2, with D possibly being TRBD1 (5 bases). Germline V lookup: CDR1 KGHSH, CDR2 LQKENI. There are 18 residues in the CDR3. The ends were cut back, 3 bases at V and 0 bases at J, with 20 bases in the middle. DNA of the CDR3: TGTGCCAGCTCACCCCCTTATGGAGGGGCCGGATCTAACTATGGCTACACCTTC. Its protein is CASSPPYGGAGSNYGYTF.

The V and J genes are TRBV3-1 (or the pseudogene TRBV3-2) and TRBJ2-7; TRBD1 aligns across 7 bases. Germline values: CDR1 LGHDT, CDR2 YNNKEL (reference sequence). Trimming cost V 4 bases and J 2 bases; bases outside gene matches: 5. This CDR3 has 14 residues. As DNA, the CDR3 is TGTGCCAGCAGCCGACTTGGGACAGCCTACGAGCAGTACTTC. Its protein is CASSRLGTAYEQYF.

The chain carries TRBV7-9 and TRBJ2-3; a weak D match, TRBD1 (6 bases). V was shortened by 2 bases and J by 5 bases, with 14 bases between the two germline ends. The CDR3 has 15 amino acids. Germline-derived CDR1 and CDR2 are SEHNR and FQNEAQ (reference sequence). CDR3 residues: CASSLSQGKVDTQYF. In nucleotides, the CDR3 is TGTGCCAGCAGCTTATCACAGGGAAAGGTAGATACGCAGTATTTT.

V and J are TRBV2 and TRBJ1-4; D may be TRBD1 (6 bases). Germline V lookup: CDR1 SNHLY, CDR2 FYNNEI. The CDR3 has 11 amino acids. The ends were cut back, 5 bases at V and 12 bases at J, with 10 bases in the middle. The CDR3 spells CASSNAGELFF. CDR3 coding DNA: TGTGCCAGCAGTAACGCAGGGGAACTGTTTTTT. Combining the CDR3 with reference TRBV2 and TRBJ1-4 gives the whole variable domain EPEVTQTPSHQVTQMGQEVILRCVPISNHLYFYWYRQILGQKVEFLVSFYNNEISEKSEIFDDQFSVERPDGSNFTLKIRSTKLEDSAMYFCASSNAGELFFGSGTQLSVL.

The chain links TRBV6-2 or TRBV6-3 to TRBJ1-1, with 9 positions matching TRBD1. CDR1 is MNHEY and CDR2 is SVGEGT in the germline V gene. The CDR3 has 14 residues. Trimming at V came to 6 bases and at J to 5 bases, leaving 7 bases not matched to a gene. The CDR3 sequence: CASSSGTGKTEAFF. CDR3 sequence (DNA): TGTGCCAGCAGCTCCGGGACAGGGAAGACTGAAGCTTTCTTT.

This chain uses TRBV19 with TRBJ1-3, with 8 bases fitting TRBD1. Germline V gene data show CDR1 as LNHDA and CDR2 as SQIVND (reference sequence). The CDR3 is 14 amino acids. V trimming: 7 bases; J trimming: 1 base; junction bases outside the gene matches: 3. The CDR3 coding sequence is TGTGCCAGTACGAGGACAGGGTCTGGAAACACCATATATTTT. Translation gives CASTRTGSGNTIYF.

This chain links TRBV19 with TRBJ1-2; D unresolved. Germline CDR1 and CDR2: LNHDA and SQIVND (reference sequence). Trimming removed 3 bases at V and 4 bases at J, with 6 bases between. The CDR3 has 12 residues. CDR3 in DNA: TGTGCCAGTAGTATCGACTCCTATGGCTACACCTTC. The encoded protein is CASSIDSYGYTF.

This sequence joins TRBV6-5 and TRBJ2-2, with 9 positions matching TRBD2. J lost 3 bases, V lost 7 bases, and 3 bases had no gene match. This CDR3 is built from 14 residues. In germline, CDR1 is MNHEY, CDR2 SVGAGI. The CDR3 region is CASIRGRDTGELFF. CDR3 in DNA: TGTGCCAGCATCCGCGGGAGGGACACCGGGGAGCTGTTTTTT.

Here the CDR3 DNA reads TGTGCCAGCGTGACAGGGGTTTCACCCCTCCACTTT. It translates to CASVTGVSPLHF. J is TRBJ1-6 and V is TRBV6-5; 8 nucleotides match TRBD1. The junction had 3 bases not matched to a gene; V was cut back by 8 bases and J by 9 bases. The CDR3 extends over 12 amino acids. CDR1 MNHEY and CDR2 SVGAGI come from the germline V gene.

The chain recombines TRBV12-3 or TRBV12-4 with TRBJ2-7, with D tentatively TRBD2 (6 bases). Trimming stripped 8 bases from V and 0 bases from J, with 11 bases between. This CDR3 is built from 13 residues. CDR3 sequence reads: CASGGASSYEQYF. The CDR3 DNA follows: TGTGCCAGCGGCGGGGCTAGCTCCTACGAGCAGTACTTC.

The CDR3 nucleotides are TGTGCCAGCAGCGTAGCCAGAGGAGGAGCCCAGTACTTC. Its translation is CASSVARGGAQYF. V and J are TRBV9 and TRBJ2-5; D is perhaps TRBD2 (5 bases). Germline-derived CDR1 and CDR2 are SGDLS and YYNGEE. CDR3 length: 13 residues. V lost 0 bases and J 9 bases, leaving 12 bases between the germline ends.

The V and J genes are TRBV7-9 and TRBJ1-3, with 9 bases matching TRBD1. This CDR3 has 16 amino acids. J was trimmed by 0 bases and V by 5 bases; bases with no gene match: 5. Germline lookup yields CDR1 SEHNR and CDR2 FQNEAQ (reference sequence). The DNA of the CDR3 is TGTGCCAGCAGCCAGGGACAGGGAAGCTCTGGAAACACCATATATTTT. Residues: CASSQGQGSSGNTIYF.

This chain joins TRBV6-5 and TRBJ2-3, with 7 positions matching TRBD1. Germline trimming cut 6 bases from V and 1 base from J; bases unmatched to any gene: 4. Germline CDR1 MNHEY, CDR2 SVGAGI. The CDR3 spans 14 residues. CDR3 coding DNA: TGTGCCAGCAGCAGAGGACAGGGCACAGATACGCAGTATTTT. Its protein is CASSRGQGTDTQYF.

J is TRBJ2-1 and V is TRBV7-2; TRBD2 matches at 9 bases. Germline V gene sequence: CDR1 SGHTA, CDR2 FQGNSA. The CDR3 runs 15 residues. V was clipped by 0 bases and J by 6 bases; unmatched bases: 3. The CDR3 DNA reads as TGTGCCAGCAGCTTAGCCCCTAGCGGGGCCAATGAGCAGTTCTTC. Its translation is CASSLAPSGANEQFF. The full variable domain, rest sourced from reference TRBV7-2 and TRBJ2-1, is GAGVSQSPSNKVTEKGKDVELRCDPISGHTALYWYRQSLGQGLEFLIYFQGNSAPDKSGLPSDRFSAERTGGSVSTLTIQRTQQEDSAVYLCASSLAPSGANEQFFGPGTRLTVL.

The V and J genes are TRBV7-3 and TRBJ2-1; 7 bases fit TRBD1. V lost 5 bases to trimming and J lost 3 bases; unmatched junction nucleotides: 7. This CDR3 comprises 15 residues. Germline V gene data show CDR1 as SGHTA and CDR2 as FQGTGA. The CDR3 sequence: CASSREGAVYNEQFF. The CDR3 DNA follows: TGTGCCAGCAGCCGCGAGGGGGCTGTCTACAATGAGCAGTTCTTC.

This clone showed up just once. V and J are TRBV4-2 and TRBJ2-4, with a possible D match to TRBD2 (6 bases). This CDR3 is built from 15 residues. V gave up 1 base and J gave up 6 bases, with 13 bases separating them. Germline values: CDR1 LGHNA, CDR2 YNFKEQ. Written as DNA, the CDR3 is TGTGCCAGCAGCCAAGTGGGCGGGGCGGGAAACATTCAGTACTTC. Its protein product is CASSQVGGAGNIQYF.

The chain couples TRBV25-1 to TRBJ1-2; tentative D call: TRBD1 (6 bases). Looked up from germline, CDR1 is MGHDK and CDR2 is SYGVNS. V gave up 2 bases and J gave up 0 bases, with 10 bases separating them. This CDR3 is built from 15 residues. The CDR3 DNA is TGTGCCAGCAGTGAAGGGGGGGCTTCTAACTATGGCTACACCTTC. Protein: CASSEGGASNYGYTF.

The rearrangement joins TRBV19 to TRBJ2-7, with D possibly TRBD1 on 6 matching bases. The CDR3 covers 15 residues. Between the trimmed V and J ends, which lost 5 bases and 0 bases, there was a span of 14 bases. Germline lookup yields CDR1 LNHDA and CDR2 SQIVND (reference sequence). The CDR3 is CASSSPQGNSYEQYF. As DNA, the CDR3 is TGTGCCAGTAGTTCGCCCCAGGGGAACTCCTACGAGCAGTACTTC.

The chain joins TRBV29-1 to TRBJ1-1; D ambiguous. The CDR3 spans 12 residues. Germline CDR1 and CDR2: SQVTM and ANQGSEA. V gave up 5 bases and J gave up 0 bases, with 7 bases separating them. CDR3: CSVRGLNTEAFF. The DNA for the CDR3 is TGCAGCGTTCGGGGTTTGAACACTGAAGCTTTCTTT.

The chain employs TRBV7-2 and TRBJ1-2, with 10 bases that match TRBD1. V shed 0 bases and J 5 bases; nucleotides not matched to a gene: 6. Germline V CDR1 and CDR2: SGHTA, FQGNSA. The CDR3 runs to 16 residues. As DNA, the CDR3 is TGTGCCAGCAGCTTAGCCGGGACAGGGGTACTATATGGCTACACCTTC. Amino acid sequence: CASSLAGTGVLYGYTF.

The chain carries TRBV2 and TRBJ2-5, with 13 bases matching TRBD2. V trimming: 6 bases; J trimming: 5 bases; junction bases outside the gene matches: 9. Germline loops: CDR1 SNHLY, CDR2 FYNNEI. The CDR3 spans 16 residues. The chain's CDR3 is CASRIGGLAGVETQYF. The DNA for the CDR3 is TGTGCCAGCAGAATCGGTGGACTAGCGGGGGTGGAGACCCAGTACTTC.

This chain uses TRBV6-1 with TRBJ2-3; TRBD2 agrees at 9 bases. Germline V lookup: CDR1 MNHNS, CDR2 SASEGT. The CDR3 has 16 amino acids. The V gene end was trimmed by 2 bases and the J gene end by 0 bases; junction bases not matched to a gene: 3. In DNA form, the CDR3 reads TGTGCCAGCAGTGAAATTAGCGGGAGAAGCACAGATACGCAGTATTTT. It yields the protein CASSEISGRSTDTQYF.

CDR3 bases: TGTGCCAGCAGCCCCGTGAGCTCTGGAAACACCATATATTTT. Translating gives CASSPVSSGNTIYF. The chain combines TRBV9 with TRBJ1-3; D uncertain. Germline CDR1 SGDLS, CDR2 YYNGEE. The germline V and J ends were trimmed by 4 bases and 0 bases, with 8 bases remaining between them. The CDR3 length is 14 residues.

Worth noting for this clone: A junction end diverges from the germline sequence, so it may reflect a read error. V is TRBV2 and J is TRBJ1-1; perhaps TRBD1 as D (5 bases). The CDR3 loop spans 13 amino acids. Germline V lookup: CDR1 SNHLY, CDR2 FYNNEI. The CDR3 is CASETGLKTEAFF. For the CDR3, the DNA is TGTGCCAGTGAAACAGGATTGAAGACTGAAGCTTTCTTT.